These 14 T cell receptor beta chains share one sample of origin, sequenced in a study of T cells after yellow fever vaccination. TCRdb processed the 5' RACE reads anew with MiXCR; each CDR3 protein has one entry. The data show some 110,000 distinct CDR3 sequences, with 7.5% to 9.5% seen just once and 25% held by the top ten. Specimen: CD8+ T cells sorted from PBMCs, collected 45 days after the yellow fever booster vaccination. The receptors derive from a man aged 25 to 45 who received the YFV17D yellow fever vaccine.

This clonotype was seen at least ten times. The rearrangement joins TRBV7-8 to TRBJ1-2, with no clear D. CDR1 and CDR2 (germline): SGHVS, FQNEAQ. The germline V and J ends were trimmed by 4 bases and 8 bases, with 8 bases remaining between them. CDR3 length equals 11 residues. CDR3 in amino acids: CASSSGGGYTF. DNA for the CDR3: TGTGCCAGCAGCTCCGGCGGGGGCTACACCTTC. The whole variable domain, filled in from reference TRBV7-8 and TRBJ1-2, reads GAGVSQSPRYKVAKRGQDVALRCDPISGHVSLFWYQQALGQGPEFLTYFQNEAQLDKSGLPSDRFFAERPEGSVSTLKIQRTQQEDSAVYLCASSSGGGYTFGSGTRLTVV.

This clonotype has ten or more counts. The gene calls are TRBV12-5 and TRBJ2-3; 10 nucleotides line up with TRBD1. Trimming at V came to 6 bases and at J to 4 bases, leaving 7 bases not matched to a gene. The CDR3 spans 15 residues. Germline V gives CDR1 LGHNT, CDR2 FRNRAP. This CDR3 reads CASGAGTGEADTQYF. Written as DNA, the CDR3 is TGTGCTAGTGGAGCCGGGACAGGGGAGGCAGATACGCAGTATTTT.

This clonotype has at least ten counts. The V and J genes are TRBV7-6 and TRBJ2-2; a weak D match, TRBD1 (6 bases). Germline CDR1 and CDR2: SGHVS and FNYEAQ. V was trimmed by 5 bases and J by 9 bases, leaving 10 bases between them. The CDR3 is 12 amino acids. The CDR3 sequence: CASSTGSRELFF. The CDR3 DNA reads as TGTGCCAGCAGCACAGGGAGCAGGGAGCTGTTTTTT.

This clonotype has ten or more counts. The genes are TRBV4-3 and TRBJ2-1, with D uncertain. Trimming removed 0 bases from V and 0 bases from J, with 12 bases in between. This CDR3 is built from 17 residues. The germline V gene encodes CDR1 LGHNA and CDR2 YSLEER. CDR3 amino acids: CASSQDVATSSYNEQFF. In nucleotides, the CDR3 is TGCGCCAGCAGCCAAGATGTGGCAACAAGCTCCTACAATGAGCAGTTCTTC.

The V and J genes are TRBV5-6 and TRBJ2-1; D could derive from TRBD1 or TRBD2 (5 bases each). V was pared by 0 bases and J by 5 bases, with 15 bases between. The CDR3 sequence is 16 residues long. CDR1 is SGHDT, CDR2 YYEEEE, per germline. The CDR3 coding sequence is TGTGCCAGCAGCTTGGGCGGCAGCGAGGGGAACAATGAGCAGTTCTTC. Translated: CASSLGGSEGNNEQFF. Full variable domain (remainder filled in from reference TRBV5-6 and TRBJ2-1): DAGVTQSPTHLIKTRGQQVTLRCSPKSGHDTVSWYQQALGQGPQFIFQYYEEEERQRGNFPDRFSGHQFPNYSSELNVNALLLGDSALYLCASSLGGSEGNNEQFFGPGTRLTVL.

Ten or more counts support this clonotype. The V and J genes are TRBV28 and TRBJ2-5; 13 positions match TRBD2. This CDR3 comprises 16 residues. With 6 bases clipped from V and 2 bases from J, the junction kept 6 bases outside the gene matches. Germline-derived CDR1 and CDR2 are MDHEN and SYDVKM. The CDR3 loop is CASSPTSGRTQETQYF. CDR3 coding DNA: TGTGCCAGCAGCCCGACTAGCGGGAGGACACAAGAGACCCAGTACTTC.

The genes are TRBV10-1 and TRBJ2-7; the D is unclear. V shed 2 bases and J shed 0 bases, with 5 bases lying between them. This CDR3 has 13 residues. The germline V gene encodes CDR1 WNHNN and CDR2 SYGVQD (reference sequence). CDR3 loop: CASSEGVSYEQYF. The CDR3 region has the DNA TGCGCCAGCAGTGAGGGGGTCTCCTACGAGCAGTACTTC.

The genes are TRBV12-3 or TRBV12-4 and TRBJ2-1; 8 nucleotides match TRBD2. The V and J ends lost 6 bases and 2 bases, in that order; junction bases with no gene match: 6. CDR3 length: 15 amino acids. The DNA of the CDR3 is TGTGCCAGCAGCCCGAGGACTAGCACCTACAATGAGCAGTTCTTC. It yields the protein CASSPRTSTYNEQFF.

This clonotype has at least ten counts. The CDR3 DNA sequence: TGTGCCAGCAGTCCTGGACTAGCAAAAGAGACCCAGTACTTC. Residues: CASSPGLAKETQYF. V and J are TRBV6-1 and TRBJ2-5, with TRBD2 identical over 8 bases. Germline V gives CDR1 MNHNS, CDR2 SASEGT. Unmatched junction bases numbered 5, after V lost 5 bases and J lost 3 bases. This CDR3 is 14 amino acids long.

This clonotype turned up a few times. The chain is built from TRBV25-1 and TRBJ2-2, with unresolved D. V was shortened by 2 bases and J by 0 bases, with 7 bases between the two germline ends. Germline V gives CDR1 MGHDK, CDR2 SYGVNS. This CDR3 spans 15 amino acids. Here the CDR3 DNA reads TGTGCCAGCAGTGAAATAGTCACGAACACCGGGGAGCTGTTTTTT. Translated: CASSEIVTNTGELFF. The full variable domain, with the rest looked up from reference TRBV25-1 and TRBJ2-2, is EADIYQTPRYLVIGTGKKITLECSQTMGHDKMYWYQQDPGMELHLIHYSYGVNSTEKGDLSSESTVSRIRTEHFPLTLESARPSHTSQYLCASSEIVTNTGELFFGEGSRLTVL.

Remarks on this clonotype: A much larger clonotype is one base distant, so this may be a read error. V is TRBV20-1 and J is TRBJ2-5; a weak D match, TRBD1 (5 bases). The CDR3 sequence is 14 residues long. Per germline, CDR1 DFQATT and CDR2 SNEGSKA (reference sequence). V was trimmed by 0 bases and J by 3 bases, leaving 11 bases between them. CDR3 amino acids: CSARDFQGEETQYF. CDR3 nucleotide sequence: TGCAGTGCTAGAGATTTTCAGGGTGAAGAGACCCAGTACTTC.

This clonotype has ten or more counts. This chain links TRBV27 with TRBJ2-3, with D possibly matching TRBD2 (6 bases). The CDR3 covers 12 residues. Germline loops: CDR1 MNHEY, CDR2 SMNVEV (reference sequence). Between the trimmed V and J ends, which lost 7 bases and 8 bases, there was a span of 13 bases. The CDR3 bases are TGTGCCAGCAAACTCGGGGGTGGTACGCAGTATTTT. This gives the protein CASKLGGGTQYF.

V and J are TRBV3-1 and TRBJ2-3; weak D call: TRBD2 (6 bases). This CDR3 has 15 residues. Trimming took 5 bases from V and 0 from J, leaving 12 bases between them. Per the germline V gene, CDR1 is LGHDT and CDR2 is YNNKEL (reference sequence). For the CDR3, the DNA is TGTGCCAGCAGCAGGCTAGCGCTCAGCACAGATACGCAGTATTTT. Translating gives CASSRLALSTDTQYF.

This clonotype appeared a few times. In DNA form, the CDR3 reads TGCAGTGCCCTTTCGGGACGGATGTCGAACACTGAAGCTTTCTTT. Translation gives CSALSGRMSNTEAFF. The chain couples TRBV20-1 to TRBJ1-1, with a possible D match to TRBD1 (5 bases). Trimming cost V 6 bases and J 1 base, with 18 bases left between them. The germline V gene has CDR1 DFQATT and CDR2 SNEGSKA (reference sequence). There are 15 residues in the CDR3.